The 10 T cell receptor beta chains in this list originate from one sample, sequenced in a study of spatial heterogeneity in lung cancer. Time point noted: blood at routine non-recurrence follow-up after resection. Using its own MiXCR run on the 5' RACE reads, TCRdb lists one record per CDR3 protein. The sample shows approximately 110,000 distinct CDR3 sequences, about 10% of them seen only once. This material consisted of PBMCs, taken at follow-up. The source of these receptors is a female donor with early-stage non-small cell lung cancer.

A remark on this clonotype: It may be a read error: a sequence one base away is much more abundant. Because it lacks the conserved phenylalanine or tryptophan at the end, this CDR3 is likely a read error. The rearrangement joins TRBV6-1 to TRBJ2-7; no definite D call. The V end lost 2 bases, the J end lost 2 bases, and 10 bases lay between the germline ends. Germline CDR1 MNHNS, CDR2 SASEGT. The CDR3 loop spans 14 amino acids. CDR3 region: CASSEFVLTYEQYI. DNA for the CDR3: TGTGCCAGCAGTGAATTTGTGTTAACCTACGAGCAGTACATC.

The chain carries TRBV4-3 and TRBJ1-3; no firm D call. Germline CDR1 reads LGHNA; CDR2 reads YSLEER. The V and J ends lost 4 bases and 2 bases respectively, with 18 bases between them. The length of the CDR3 is 17 residues. CDR3: CASSRAFYSGAGNTIYF. CDR3 in DNA: TGCGCCAGCAGCCGAGCCTTCTATTCCGGGGCTGGAAACACCATATATTTT.

In its sample, this clonotype was seen many times. This chain links TRBV28 with TRBJ1-2; D uncertain. Germline V lookup: CDR1 MDHEN, CDR2 SYDVKM. V dropped 2 bases and J dropped 2 bases, with 6 bases sitting between them. The CDR3 has 13 residues. The CDR3 protein is CASSLPKNYGYTF. DNA of the CDR3: TGTGCCAGCAGTTTACCGAAAAACTATGGCTACACCTTC.

This clonotype came up a few times. The chain is built from TRBV28 and TRBJ1-2; 7 bases line up with TRBD1. The length of the CDR3 is 14 residues. After removal of 4 bases from V and 3 bases from J, the junction contained 5 bases not matched to a gene. Germline CDR1 reads MDHEN; CDR2 reads SYDVKM. CDR3 residues: CASSSWTGYYGYTF. CDR3 coding DNA: TGTGCCAGCAGTTCATGGACAGGCTACTATGGCTACACCTTC.

At least ten counts were recorded for this clonotype. The J gene is TRBJ2-1, the V gene TRBV20-1; D gene unclear. The CDR3 is 13 residues long. V lost 3 bases and J lost 7, with 13 bases in between. Germline V gene lookup returns CDR1 DFQATT and CDR2 SNEGSKA (reference sequence). CDR3 sequence reads: CSASGGSRNEQFF. CDR3 DNA sequence: TGCAGTGCTAGTGGCGGTAGCAGAAATGAGCAGTTCTTC.

This clonotype was seen many times. This rearrangement joins TRBV3-1 to TRBJ2-3; 7 positions match TRBD2. The ends lost 5 bases at V and 1 base at J; junction bases unmatched: 9. The CDR3 contains 16 residues. The germline V gene has CDR1 LGHDT and CDR2 YNNKEL (reference sequence). The CDR3 nucleotides read TGTGCCAGCAGCACCACAAGCGGGGACGGCACAGATACGCAGTATTTT. This translates into CASSTTSGDGTDTQYF.

This clonotype was found many times. The genes are TRBV29-1 and TRBJ1-5, with D unresolved. Trimming removed 4 bases from V and 4 bases from J, with 11 bases in between. The CDR3 has 13 residues. The V gene's germline CDR1 is SQVTM and CDR2 ANQGSEA. CDR3 sequence (DNA): TGCAGCGTTGGTGACGGAGGAAATCAGCCCCAGCATTTT. This encodes CSVGDGGNQPQHF.

This clonotype has just a few counts. The rearrangement uses TRBV7-8 and TRBJ2-1, with TRBD2 matching over 8 bases. The trim removed 1 base at V and 6 bases at J, leaving 2 bases unmatched. This CDR3 has 14 residues. The V gene's germline CDR1 is SGHVS and CDR2 FQNEAQ. The CDR3 here is CASSLELAVNEQFF. Written as DNA, the CDR3 is TGTGCCAGCAGCTTAGAACTAGCGGTCAATGAGCAGTTCTTC.

A few counts support this clonotype. The chain links TRBV3-1 to TRBJ2-3; D not certain. The CDR3 consists of 14 residues. V was clipped by 4 bases and J by 2 bases, with 10 bases between them. Per germline, CDR1 LGHDT and CDR2 YNNKEL (reference sequence). In DNA form, the CDR3 reads TGTGCCAGCAGCCGACACGGAACCACAGATACGCAGTATTTT. This sequence encodes CASSRHGTTDTQYF.

The V gene is TRBV7-2, the J gene TRBJ2-3; no definite D call. Germline CDR1 SGHTA, CDR2 FQGNSA. The germline V and J ends were trimmed by 5 bases and 2 bases, with 8 bases remaining between them. There are 13 residues in the CDR3. The CDR3 DNA sequence: TGTGCCAGCAGCCCGTGGAACACAGATACGCAGTATTTT. Translating it yields CASSPWNTDTQYF.